These 16 T cell receptor beta chains came from one sample sequenced in a study of control samples from healthy donors and cancer patients. Some clones are missing from TCRdb's copy, which holds only in-frame ones; the method was immunoSEQ multiplex PCR. Of under 150,000 clones in the sample, 85% to 95% were seen once. Material: PBMCs. These TCRs come from a man aged 45 to 65 with head and neck cancer.

Only one count was recorded for this clone. The chain links TRBV5-1 to TRBJ2-7; TRBD1 matches 7 bases. V shed 4 bases and J 0 bases; nucleotides not matched to a gene: 7. The CDR3 extends over 15 amino acids. In germline, CDR1 is SGHRS, CDR2 YFSETQ. The CDR3 bases are TGCGCCAGCAGCGTAGGACAGGTCCTCTCCTACGAGCAGTACTTC. It encodes CASSVGQVLSYEQYF.

The chain employs TRBV27 and TRBJ1-5; unclear D gene. Trimming pared 2 bases from V and 0 bases from J, leaving 8 bases between. The CDR3 runs to 15 residues. CDR1 and CDR2 (germline): MNHEY, SMNVEV (reference sequence). The DNA for the CDR3 is TGTGCCAGCAGTTTAATTGCGAATAGCAATCAGCCCCAGCATTTT. Its translation: CASSLIANSNQPQHF.

The chain employs TRBV7-2 and TRBJ2-3; D uncertain. The CDR3 extends over 13 amino acids. Deletions cut 2 bases from V and 2 bases from J, with 5 bases between. Germline loops: CDR1 SGHTA, CDR2 FQGNSA. CDR3 DNA sequence: TGTGCCAGCAGCTTACAGTACACAGATACGCAGTATTTT. This translates into CASSLQYTDTQYF.

This chain uses TRBV7-2 with TRBJ2-5; D is ambiguous. Per germline, CDR1 SGHTA and CDR2 FQGNSA. This CDR3 has 15 residues. V lost 2 bases and J 5 bases, leaving 15 bases between the germline ends. CDR3 in DNA: TGTGCCAGCAGCTTAAGCAAACAAATCCCCGAGACCCAGTACTTC. Translating it yields CASSLSKQIPETQYF.

The gene calls are TRBV24-1 and TRBJ2-1; 8 nucleotides match TRBD2. Germline assignment: CDR1 KGHDR and CDR2 SFDVKD. The length of the CDR3 is 15 residues. V shed 3 bases, J shed 7 bases, and the junction held 7 bases outside the gene matches. The CDR3 nucleotides are TGTGCCACCAGTGATAACGGCGGGGGGCGGAATGAGCAGTTCTTC. This translates into CATSDNGGGRNEQFF.

The chain employs TRBV11-3 and TRBJ2-7; TRBD1 agrees at 7 bases. This CDR3 contains 19 residues. V shed 0 bases, J shed 3 bases, and the junction held 17 bases outside the gene matches. Germline V gives CDR1 SGHNT, CDR2 YENEEA. The chain's CDR3 is CASSLDRTGHRGLRYEQYF. The DNA of the CDR3 is TGTGCCAGCAGCTTAGATCGTACAGGACACAGGGGCCTCCGCTACGAGCAGTACTTC.

The chain employs TRBV28 and TRBJ1-5; tentatively, D is TRBD1 (5 bases). The V end was cut by 6 bases, the J end by 6 bases, with 15 bases between. The CDR3 runs to 14 residues. The V gene's germline CDR1 is MDHEN and CDR2 SYDVKM. The chain's CDR3 is CASSIPTGGQPQHF. CDR3 DNA sequence: TGTGCCAGCAGCATCCCGACCGGGGGTCAGCCCCAGCATTTT.

The rearrangement joins TRBV28 to TRBJ2-5; the match to TRBD1 covers 12 bases. CDR3 length equals 16 residues. Germline CDR1 and CDR2: MDHEN and SYDVKM. V lost 3 bases to trimming and J lost 6 bases; unmatched junction nucleotides: 8. CDR3 DNA: TGTGCCAGCAGTTTCCCCGGGACAGGGGGCTTAAAGACCCAGTACTTC. Translated, it gives CASSFPGTGGLKTQYF.

This chain connects TRBV18 to TRBJ2-2; the D gene is possibly TRBD1 (5 bases). V was pared by 5 bases and J by 3 bases, with 13 bases between. The CDR3 length is 15 residues. CDR1 and CDR2 (germline): KGHSH, LQKENI. CDR3 loop: CASSIREIYTGELFF. CDR3 coding DNA: TGTGCCAGCTCAATCAGGGAAATCTACACCGGGGAGCTGTTTTTT. Using reference TRBV18 and TRBJ2-2 for the parts outside the CDR3, the full variable domain is NAGVMQNPRHLVRRRGQEARLRCSPMKGHSHVYWYRQLPEEGLKFMVYLQKENIIDESGMPKERFSAEFPKEGPSILRIQQVVRGDSAAYFCASSIREIYTGELFFGEGSRLTVL.

This clone turned up a few times. This rearrangement joins TRBV24-1 to TRBJ2-1; D gene unclear. Trimming took 2 bases from V and 5 from J, leaving 15 bases between them. Germline lookup yields CDR1 KGHDR and CDR2 SFDVKD. The CDR3 has 16 amino acids. CDR3: CATSDSLKAPHNEQFF. The CDR3 coding sequence is TGTGCCACCAGTGATTCCCTTAAGGCCCCCCACAATGAGCAGTTCTTC.

The chain uses TRBV4-3 and TRBJ1-2, with a possible D match to TRBD1 (5 bases). CDR1 is LGHNA and CDR2 is YSLEER in the germline V gene. V lost 0 bases and J lost 4, with 12 bases in between. This CDR3 contains 15 residues. CDR3 nucleotide sequence: TGCGCCAGCAGCCAAGATTCGGCCAGGGCCTATGGCTACACCTTC. Its translation: CASSQDSARAYGYTF.

The DNA of the CDR3 is TGTGCCAGCAGTTATCGCGGGGGGCGCCCGAGCGGGGAGCTGTTTTTT. Translated, it gives CASSYRGGRPSGELFF. J is TRBJ2-2 and V is TRBV6-2 or TRBV6-3, with TRBD2 matching 8 bases. The CDR3 is 16 residues long. Looked up from germline, CDR1 is MNHEY and CDR2 is SVGEGT. The V segment lost 3 bases and the J segment 7 bases; nucleotides outside the gene matches: 10.

The chain uses TRBV28 and TRBJ1-4; 7 bases fit TRBD1. V lost 6 bases, J lost 2 bases, and 6 bases stayed unmatched. This CDR3 comprises 15 residues. From germline, CDR1 is MDHEN and CDR2 SYDVKM. CDR3 sequence (DNA): TGTGCCAGCAGCACCCCAGGGGGGACTAATGAAAAACTGTTTTTT. Encoded protein: CASSTPGGTNEKLFF.

The chain carries TRBV6-5 and TRBJ2-5, with TRBD2 identical over 12 bases. Trimming took 4 bases from V and 2 from J; bases not matched to a gene: 5. In germline, CDR1 is MNHEY, CDR2 SVGAGI. The CDR3 has 16 amino acids. The CDR3 nucleotides read TGTGCCAGCAGTTTCGCGACTAGCGGGGGACAAGAGACCCAGTACTTC. This codes for CASSFATSGGQETQYF.

The V call is TRBV18, the J call TRBJ2-1, with D unclear. With 0 bases removed from V and 3 bases from J, the gap between germline ends came to 6 bases. In germline, CDR1 is KGHSH, CDR2 LQKENI. The CDR3 has 14 residues. The CDR3 spells CASSPPVGYNEQFF. The DNA for the CDR3 is TGTGCCAGCTCACCACCTGTGGGCTACAATGAGCAGTTCTTC. Variable domain in full (rest from reference TRBV18 and TRBJ2-1): NAGVMQNPRHLVRRRGQEARLRCSPMKGHSHVYWYRQLPEEGLKFMVYLQKENIIDESGMPKERFSAEFPKEGPSILRIQQVVRGDSAAYFCASSPPVGYNEQFFGPGTRLTVL.

A word on this clone: Different DNA sequences within this sample yield the same CDR3. This chain uses TRBV4-3 with TRBJ1-1, with D unresolved. The CDR3 length is 14 residues. From germline, CDR1 is LGHNA and CDR2 YSLEER. V was pared by 4 bases and J by 0 bases, with 9 bases between. The CDR3 DNA sequence: TGCGCCAGCAGCCTGGGTGGAATGAACACTGAAGCTTTCTTT. Protein sequence: CASSLGGMNTEAFF.